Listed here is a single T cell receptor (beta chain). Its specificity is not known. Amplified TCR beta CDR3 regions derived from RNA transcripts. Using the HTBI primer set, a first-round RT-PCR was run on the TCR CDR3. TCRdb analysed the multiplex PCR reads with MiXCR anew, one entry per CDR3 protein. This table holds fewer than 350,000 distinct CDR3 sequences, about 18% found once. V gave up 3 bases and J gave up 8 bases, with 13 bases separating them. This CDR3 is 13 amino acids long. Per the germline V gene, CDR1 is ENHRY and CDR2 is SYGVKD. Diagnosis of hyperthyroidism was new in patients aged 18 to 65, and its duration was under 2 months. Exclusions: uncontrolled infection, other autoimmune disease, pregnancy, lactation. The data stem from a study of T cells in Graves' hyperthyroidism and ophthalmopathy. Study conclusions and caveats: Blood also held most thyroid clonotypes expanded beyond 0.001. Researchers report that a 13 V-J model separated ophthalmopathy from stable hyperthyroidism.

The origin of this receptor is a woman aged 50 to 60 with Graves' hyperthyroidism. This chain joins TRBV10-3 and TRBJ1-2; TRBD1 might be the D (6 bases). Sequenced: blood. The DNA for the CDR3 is TGTGCCATCAGTGATGGGGGGGCATTGGGCTACACCTTC. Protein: CAISDGGALGYTF.